Sequencing of this T cell receptor (beta chain) was carried out in a study of T cell repertoires in cytomegalovirus infection. Study overall: Signatures in public TCR beta sequences pointed to both CMV infection and matching HLA type.

The CDR3 is 13 residues long. Trimming removed 3 bases from V and 4 bases from J; junction bases left unmatched: 1. Looked up from germline, CDR1 is MNHNS and CDR2 is SASEGT. From the reads, TCRdb called clonotypes with MiXCR, one entry per CDR3 protein. The sample holds about 570,000 distinct CDR3 sequences, roughly 42% seen once. As concerns this clonotype: Its antigen remains unidentified. A much larger clone lies one base from this, so it may be a read error.

The V call is TRBV6-1, the J call TRBJ2-7; 9 positions match TRBD1. This clonotype originated in a human donor in good health (CMV status not recorded). Some clones in this sample may be carry-over from other donors' samples. The sequencing here drew on cultured PBMCs, taken from culture after CMV antigen stimulation. CDR3 in amino acids: CASSEDRGYEQYF. In DNA, the CDR3 is TGTGCCAGCAGTGAGGACAGGGGTTACGAGCAGTACTTC.